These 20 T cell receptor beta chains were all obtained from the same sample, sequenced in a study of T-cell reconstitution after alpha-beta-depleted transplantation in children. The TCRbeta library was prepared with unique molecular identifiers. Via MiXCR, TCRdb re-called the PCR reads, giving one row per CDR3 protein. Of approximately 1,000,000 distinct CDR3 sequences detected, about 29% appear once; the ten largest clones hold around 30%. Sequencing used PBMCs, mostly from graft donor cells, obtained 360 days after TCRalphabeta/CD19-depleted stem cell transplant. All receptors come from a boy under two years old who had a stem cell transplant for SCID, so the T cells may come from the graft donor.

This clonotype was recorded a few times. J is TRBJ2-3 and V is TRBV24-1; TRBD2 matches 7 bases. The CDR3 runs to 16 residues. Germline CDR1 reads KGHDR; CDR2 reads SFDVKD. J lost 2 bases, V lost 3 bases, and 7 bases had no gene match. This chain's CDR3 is CATSDTSGAVTDTQYF. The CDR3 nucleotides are TGTGCCACCAGTGATACAAGCGGGGCGGTCACAGATACGCAGTATTTT.

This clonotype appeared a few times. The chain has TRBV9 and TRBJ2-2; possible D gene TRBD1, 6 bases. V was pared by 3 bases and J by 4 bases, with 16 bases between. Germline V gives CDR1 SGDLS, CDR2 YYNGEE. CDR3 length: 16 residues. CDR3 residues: CASSAVTGSPTGELFF. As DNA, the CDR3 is TGTGCCAGCAGCGCAGTTACAGGGTCCCCCACCGGGGAGCTGTTTTTT.

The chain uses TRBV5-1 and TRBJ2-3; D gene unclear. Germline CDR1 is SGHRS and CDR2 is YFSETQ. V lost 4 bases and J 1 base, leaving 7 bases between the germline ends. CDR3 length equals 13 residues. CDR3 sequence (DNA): TGCGCCAGCAGCGACGGGCGCACAGATACGCAGTATTTT. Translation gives CASSDGRTDTQYF.

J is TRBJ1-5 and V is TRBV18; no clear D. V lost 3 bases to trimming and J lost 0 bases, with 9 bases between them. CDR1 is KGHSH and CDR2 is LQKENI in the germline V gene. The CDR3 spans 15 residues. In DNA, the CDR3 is TGTGCCAGCTCACCGGCAGATAATAGCAATCAGCCCCAGCATTTT. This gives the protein CASSPADNSNQPQHF.

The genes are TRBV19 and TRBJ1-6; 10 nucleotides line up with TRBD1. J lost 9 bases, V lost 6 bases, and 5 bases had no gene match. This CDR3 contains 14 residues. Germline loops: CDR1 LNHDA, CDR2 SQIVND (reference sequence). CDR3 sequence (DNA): TGTGCCAGTAGCGACAGGGGGCCAGTTTCACCCCTCCACTTT. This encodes CASSDRGPVSPLHF.

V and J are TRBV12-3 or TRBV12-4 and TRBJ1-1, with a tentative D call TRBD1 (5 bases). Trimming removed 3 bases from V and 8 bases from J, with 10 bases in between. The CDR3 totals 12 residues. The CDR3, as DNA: TGTGCCAGCAGTTTCCTTGGGGGGGAAGCTTTCTTT. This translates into CASSFLGGEAFF.

The CDR3: CASSLADRGTTEAFF. CDR3 coding DNA: TGTGCCAGCAGCTTAGCGGACCGTGGCACCACTGAAGCTTTCTTT. V gene TRBV7-9 combines with J gene TRBJ1-1; no clear D gene. The CDR3 runs to 15 residues. Germline assignment: CDR1 SEHNR and CDR2 FQNEAQ (reference sequence). Trimming took 0 bases from V and 4 from J, leaving 12 bases between them.

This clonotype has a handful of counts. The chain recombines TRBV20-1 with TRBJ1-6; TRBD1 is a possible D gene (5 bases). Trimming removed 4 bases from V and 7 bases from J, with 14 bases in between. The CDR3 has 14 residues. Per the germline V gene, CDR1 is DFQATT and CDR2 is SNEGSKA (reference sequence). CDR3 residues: CSAIEGPLNSPLHF. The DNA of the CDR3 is TGCAGTGCTATAGAGGGGCCTTTGAATTCACCCCTCCACTTT.

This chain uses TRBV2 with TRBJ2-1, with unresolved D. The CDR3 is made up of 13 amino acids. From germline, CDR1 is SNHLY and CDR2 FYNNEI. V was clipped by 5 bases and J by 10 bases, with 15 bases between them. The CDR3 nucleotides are TGTGCCAGCAGTCTGCCCCTCACCAACGAGCAGTTCTTC. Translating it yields CASSLPLTNEQFF.

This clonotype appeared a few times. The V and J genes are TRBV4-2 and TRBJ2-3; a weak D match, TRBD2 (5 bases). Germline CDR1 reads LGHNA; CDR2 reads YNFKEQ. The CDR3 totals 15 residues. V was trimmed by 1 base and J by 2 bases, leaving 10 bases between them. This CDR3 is CASSQVREATDTQYF. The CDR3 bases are TGTGCCAGCAGCCAAGTTCGGGAAGCCACAGATACGCAGTATTTT.

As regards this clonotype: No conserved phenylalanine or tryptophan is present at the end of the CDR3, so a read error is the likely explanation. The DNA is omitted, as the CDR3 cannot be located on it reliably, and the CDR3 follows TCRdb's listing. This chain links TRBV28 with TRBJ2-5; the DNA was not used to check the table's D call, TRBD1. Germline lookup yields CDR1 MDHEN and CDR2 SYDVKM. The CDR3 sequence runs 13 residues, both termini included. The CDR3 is CASREGTGGTAQV.

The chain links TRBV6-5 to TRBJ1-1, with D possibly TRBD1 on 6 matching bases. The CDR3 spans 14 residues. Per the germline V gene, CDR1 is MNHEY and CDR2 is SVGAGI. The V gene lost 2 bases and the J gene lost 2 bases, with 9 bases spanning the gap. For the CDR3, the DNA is TGTGCCAGCAGTTACCAGGGACAAAACACTGAAGCTTTCTTT. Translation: CASSYQGQNTEAFF.

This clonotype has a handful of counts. CDR3 bases: TGCGCCAGCAGCCAAGGGTACACCGGGGAGCTGTTTTTT. Translation gives CASSQGYTGELFF. V is TRBV4-1 and J is TRBJ2-2; D unresolved. The germline CDR1 and CDR2 sequences are MGHRA and YSYEKL. CDR3 size: 13 residues. V lost 1 base to trimming and J lost 3 bases, with 3 bases between them.

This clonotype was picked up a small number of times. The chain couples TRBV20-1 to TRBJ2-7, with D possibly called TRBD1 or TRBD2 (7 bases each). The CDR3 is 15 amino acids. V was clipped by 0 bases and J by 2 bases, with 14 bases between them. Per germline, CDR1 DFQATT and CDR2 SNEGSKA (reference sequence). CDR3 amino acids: CSARDPRGGTYEQYF. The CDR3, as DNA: TGCAGTGCTAGAGACCCCAGGGGGGGGACCTACGAGCAGTACTTC.

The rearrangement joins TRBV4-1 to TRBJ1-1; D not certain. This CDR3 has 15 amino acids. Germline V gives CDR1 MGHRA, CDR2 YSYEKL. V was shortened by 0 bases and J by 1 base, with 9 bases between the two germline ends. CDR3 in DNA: TGCGCCAGCAGCCAAGAGAGGTCCCCGAACACTGAAGCTTTCTTT. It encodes CASSQERSPNTEAFF.

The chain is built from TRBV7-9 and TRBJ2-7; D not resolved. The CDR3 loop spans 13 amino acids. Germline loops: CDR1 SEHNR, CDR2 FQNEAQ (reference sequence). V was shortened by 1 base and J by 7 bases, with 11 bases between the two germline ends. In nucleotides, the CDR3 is TGTGCCAGCAGCTTAGGAAGGATCGCAGAGCAGTACTTC. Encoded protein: CASSLGRIAEQYF.

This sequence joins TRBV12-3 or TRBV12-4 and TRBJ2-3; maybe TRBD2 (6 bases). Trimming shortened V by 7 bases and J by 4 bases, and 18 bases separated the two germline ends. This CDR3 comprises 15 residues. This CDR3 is CASTSRLVSADTQYF. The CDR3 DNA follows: TGTGCCAGCACCTCTAGACTAGTTTCCGCAGATACGCAGTATTTT.

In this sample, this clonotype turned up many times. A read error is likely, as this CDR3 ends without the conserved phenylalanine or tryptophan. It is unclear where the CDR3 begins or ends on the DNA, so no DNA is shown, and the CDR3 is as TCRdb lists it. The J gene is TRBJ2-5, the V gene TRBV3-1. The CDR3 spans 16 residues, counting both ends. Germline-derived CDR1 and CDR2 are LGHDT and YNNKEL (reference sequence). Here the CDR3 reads CASSPQVSITRDWLEV.

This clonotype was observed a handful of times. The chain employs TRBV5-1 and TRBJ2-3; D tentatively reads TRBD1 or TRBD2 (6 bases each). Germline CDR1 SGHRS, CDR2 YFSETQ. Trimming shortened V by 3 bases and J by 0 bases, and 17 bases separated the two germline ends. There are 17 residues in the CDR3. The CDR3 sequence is CASSSGLGGHSTDTQYF. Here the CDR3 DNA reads TGCGCCAGCAGCTCCGGTCTCGGGGGCCATAGCACAGATACGCAGTATTTT.

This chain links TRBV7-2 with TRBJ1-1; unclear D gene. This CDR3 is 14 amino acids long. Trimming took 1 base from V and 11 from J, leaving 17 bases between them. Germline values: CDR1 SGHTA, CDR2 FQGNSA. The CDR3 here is CASSLGPFTRRAFF. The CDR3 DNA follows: TGTGCCAGCAGCTTAGGACCGTTTACTCGGCGGGCTTTCTTT.